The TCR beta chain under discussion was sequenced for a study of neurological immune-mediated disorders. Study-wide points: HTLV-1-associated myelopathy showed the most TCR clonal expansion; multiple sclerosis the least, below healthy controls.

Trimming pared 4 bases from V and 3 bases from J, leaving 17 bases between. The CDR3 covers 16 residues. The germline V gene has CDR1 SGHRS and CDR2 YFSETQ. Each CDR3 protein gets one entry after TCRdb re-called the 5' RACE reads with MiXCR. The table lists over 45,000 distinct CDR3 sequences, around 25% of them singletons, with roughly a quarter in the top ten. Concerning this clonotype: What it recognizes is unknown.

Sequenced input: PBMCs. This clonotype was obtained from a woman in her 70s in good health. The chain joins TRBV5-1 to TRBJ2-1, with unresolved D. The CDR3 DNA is TGCGCCAGCAGCCCCCAACTATCGGGCGTCTACAATGAGCAGTTCTTC. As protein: CASSPQLSGVYNEQFF.